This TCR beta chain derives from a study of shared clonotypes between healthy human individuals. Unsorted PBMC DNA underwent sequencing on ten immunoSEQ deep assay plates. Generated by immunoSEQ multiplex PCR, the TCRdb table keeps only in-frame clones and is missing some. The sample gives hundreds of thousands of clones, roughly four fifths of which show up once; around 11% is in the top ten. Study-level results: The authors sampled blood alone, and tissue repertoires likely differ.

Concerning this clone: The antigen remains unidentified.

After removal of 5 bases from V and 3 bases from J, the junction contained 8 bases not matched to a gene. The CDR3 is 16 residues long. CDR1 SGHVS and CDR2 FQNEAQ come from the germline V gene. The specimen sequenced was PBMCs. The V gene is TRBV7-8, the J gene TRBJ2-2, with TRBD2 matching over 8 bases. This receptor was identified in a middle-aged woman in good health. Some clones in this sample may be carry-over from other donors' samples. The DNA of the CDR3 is TGTGCCAGCAGCCCCGGGGGGGCGGGGCACACCGGGGAGCTGTTTTTT. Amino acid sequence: CASSPGGAGHTGELFF.